This entry concerns a single T cell receptor beta chain. Time point meaning: sample taken at primary tumor resection. Samples were obtained from more than 70 donors, all untreated early-stage non-small cell lung cancer patients. Sequencing covered unsorted whole RNA taken from tumor, nontumor lung or frozen PBMC. These data originate in a study of spatial heterogeneity in lung cancer. About the research overall: Averaged across combinations, each unique TCR and UMI pairing appeared more than ten times in raw reads, which were uncorrected.

TCRdb redid the calling of the 5' RACE reads with MiXCR, one entry per CDR3 protein. The sample shows thousands of distinct CDR3 sequences, roughly 15% of them seen only once. This clonotype was obtained from a male donor with early-stage non-small cell lung cancer. Specimen: normal lung tissue next to the tumor, collected at surgery.

The CDR3 DNA sequence: TGCAGTGCTCCGAGTACAGGGCAGGGTGATACGCAGTATTTT. Translating gives CSAPSTGQGDTQYF. This chain connects TRBV20-1 to TRBJ2-3; D is perhaps TRBD1 (6 bases). The CDR3 is 14 amino acids. V lost 5 bases and J lost 6, with 18 bases in between. Germline CDR1 DFQATT, CDR2 SNEGSKA (reference sequence).